These 19 T cell receptor beta chains share one sample of origin, sequenced in a study of blood T cell repertoires in COVID-19. Here immunoSEQ multiplex PCR was the method, and the copy in TCRdb shows in-frame clones only, minus some. The sample yields 250,000 to 350,000 clones, nearly 90% seen once. The sample consisted of PBMCs or T cells enriched from blood (not recorded which). These receptors were taken from a woman younger than 45 who had recovered from COVID-19.

The chain couples TRBV15 to TRBJ1-2; D unresolved. V shed 2 bases and J shed 4 bases, with 14 bases lying between them. Germline CDR1 reads LNHNV; CDR2 reads YYDKDF (reference sequence). This CDR3 is built from 15 residues. As DNA, the CDR3 is TGTGCCACCAGCAGACGTAGCGGCAGGCCCTATGGCTACACCTTC. Protein sequence: CATSRRSGRPYGYTF.

The J gene is TRBJ1-6, the V gene TRBV6-5; a possible D gene is TRBD1 (5 bases). CDR3 length: 15 amino acids. CDR1 is MNHEY, CDR2 SVGAGI, per germline. The germline V and J ends were trimmed by 0 bases and 8 bases, with 11 bases remaining between them. CDR3 DNA sequence: TGTGCCAGCAGTTACTCGAGAGGGACTGATTCACCCCTCCACTTT. Encoded protein: CASSYSRGTDSPLHF.

This chain uses TRBV27 with TRBJ2-2, with D tentatively TRBD1 (6 bases). The germline V and J ends were trimmed by 6 bases and 6 bases, with 29 bases remaining between them. Germline-derived CDR1 and CDR2 are MNHEY and SMNVEV (reference sequence). The CDR3 runs to 19 residues. CDR3 in DNA: TGTGCCAGCAGCCTCGTTGCCCCTCGAAGTTGGGGGCGGGCCGGGGAGCTGTTTTTT. It is translated as CASSLVAPRSWGRAGELFF.

The chain couples TRBV11-2 to TRBJ1-2; D uncertain. V shed 1 base and J shed 0 bases, with 12 bases lying between them. The CDR3 totals 16 residues. The germline gives CDR1 SGHAT, CDR2 FQNNGV. The CDR3 sequence is CASSLAREDPNYGYTF. CDR3 DNA: TGTGCCAGCAGCTTAGCCCGGGAGGACCCTAACTATGGCTACACCTTC.

The chain recombines TRBV6-1 with TRBJ2-1; 11 positions match TRBD2. V lost 4 bases, J lost 5 bases, and 13 bases stayed unmatched. Germline V gene data show CDR1 as MNHNS and CDR2 as SASEGT. This CDR3 contains 18 residues. CDR3 coding DNA: TGTGCCAGCAGTGCCGGGGGGAGACTAGCGGGATGGAACAATGAGCAGTTCTTC. This encodes CASSAGGRLAGWNNEQFF.

This chain joins TRBV3-1 (or the pseudogene TRBV3-2) and TRBJ2-7; D unresolved. The CDR3 sequence is 13 residues long. Trimming cost V 4 bases and J 0 bases, with 7 bases left between them. The germline V gene encodes CDR1 LGHDT and CDR2 YNNKEL (reference sequence). CDR3 in amino acids: CASSPFSSYEQYF. The DNA for the CDR3 is TGTGCCAGCAGCCCCTTTAGCTCCTACGAGCAGTACTTC.

This clone was counted between two and nine times. This chain links TRBV29-1 with TRBJ2-5; TRBD1 agrees at 11 bases. V lost 5 bases and J lost 4; bases outside the gene matches: 6. The CDR3 is 14 amino acids. Germline loops: CDR1 SQVTM, CDR2 ANQGSEA. In nucleotides, the CDR3 is TGCAGCGTTATACGTGGGACAGGGGGAGAGACCCAGTACTTC. Encoded protein: CSVIRGTGGETQYF.

This clone has only one observation. The chain couples TRBV29-1 to TRBJ1-4; TRBD1 might be the D (6 bases). Trimming left V 4 bases short and J 7 bases short, with 16 bases between. Germline V gene lookup returns CDR1 SQVTM and CDR2 ANQGSEA. The CDR3 sequence is 14 residues long. The CDR3 coding sequence is TGCAGCGTTGTGTTTGGGCAGGGGCGTGAAAAACTGTTTTTT. Translated, it gives CSVVFGQGREKLFF.

This chain uses TRBV9 with TRBJ1-2; 8 bases match TRBD1. The V segment lost 4 bases and the J segment 6 bases; nucleotides outside the gene matches: 8. There are 14 residues in the CDR3. From germline, CDR1 is SGDLS and CDR2 YYNGEE. As DNA, the CDR3 is TGTGCCAGCAGCCAAAATCAGGGGGCGGATGGCTACACCTTC. Its protein product is CASSQNQGADGYTF.

Notes on this clone: The sample has other DNA sequences that encode this CDR3 too. This rearrangement joins TRBV29-1 to TRBJ2-7, with a tentative D call TRBD1 (6 bases). With 6 bases removed from V and 3 bases from J, the gap between germline ends came to 12 bases. The CDR3 runs to 12 residues. The germline V gene has CDR1 SQVTM and CDR2 ANQGSEA. The CDR3 DNA is TGCAGCGTCCGCCAGGGGAGCTACGAGCAGTACTTC. This codes for CSVRQGSYEQYF.

V is TRBV28 and J is TRBJ1-1; D not resolved. V lost 5 bases and J 4 bases, leaving 17 bases between the germline ends. Germline V gives CDR1 MDHEN, CDR2 SYDVKM. CDR3 length: 15 residues. DNA for the CDR3: TGTGCCAGCAGTCTGGAGGGAATCAAGGGCACTGAAGCTTTCTTT. This gives the protein CASSLEGIKGTEAFF.

The chain joins TRBV5-1 to TRBJ2-1; TRBD2 aligns across 9 bases. The V segment lost 2 bases and the J segment 2 bases; nucleotides outside the gene matches: 5. Germline lookup yields CDR1 SGHRS and CDR2 YFSETQ. CDR3 length: 16 residues. The CDR3 loop reads CASSFTAGGAYNEQFF. The CDR3 DNA reads TGCGCCAGCAGCTTCACAGCGGGGGGTGCCTACAATGAGCAGTTCTTC. Looking up the rest from reference TRBV5-1 and TRBJ2-1 gives the full variable domain: KAGVTQTPRYLIKTRGQQVTLSCSPISGHRSVSWYQQTPGQGLQFLFEYFSETQRNKGNFPGRFSGRQFSNSRSEMNVSTLELGDSALYLCASSFTAGGAYNEQFFGPGTRLTVL.

The chain recombines TRBV6-2 or TRBV6-3 with TRBJ2-3; 8 bases fit TRBD2. With 5 bases clipped from V and 1 base from J, the junction kept 8 bases outside the gene matches. The germline CDR1 and CDR2 sequences are MNHEY and SVGEGT. This CDR3 has 16 amino acids. The chain's CDR3 is CASSPPGTSRTDTQYF. The CDR3 nucleotides are TGTGCCAGCAGTCCCCCCGGGACTAGTCGCACAGATACGCAGTATTTT.

This clone appeared once. The chain carries TRBV18 and TRBJ1-5; D is unresolved. Germline CDR1 and CDR2: KGHSH and LQKENI. V lost 1 base to trimming and J lost 5 bases, with 12 bases between them. The CDR3 contains 15 residues. CDR3 amino acids: CASSPQVTGDQPQHF. The CDR3 coding sequence is TGTGCCAGCTCACCACAGGTTACTGGAGATCAGCCCCAGCATTTT.

The J gene is TRBJ2-1, the V gene TRBV28; D not resolved. The length of the CDR3 is 13 residues. Germline loops: CDR1 MDHEN, CDR2 SYDVKM. Trimming cost V 6 bases and J 4 bases, with 10 bases left between them. The CDR3 DNA follows: TGTGCCAGCAGGTTAAATCTTTACAATGAGCAGTTCTTC. Its protein product is CASRLNLYNEQFF.

V usage is TRBV9 and J usage is TRBJ2-2; 7 bases are shared with TRBD2. The germline CDR1 and CDR2 sequences are SGDLS and YYNGEE. The J segment lost 1 base and the V segment lost 4 bases, leaving 13 bases of the junction unmatched. The CDR3 runs 18 residues. CDR3 coding DNA: TGTGCCAGCAGCCGTAGAGGGCAGGAGCGGGAGAACACCGGGGAGCTGTTTTTT. This sequence encodes CASSRRGQERENTGELFF. The complete variable domain, with remaining parts taken from reference TRBV9 and TRBJ2-2, reads DSGVTQTPKHLITATGQRVTLRCSPRSGDLSVYWYQQSLDQGLQFLIQYYNGEERAKGNILERFSAQQFPDLHSELNLSSLELGDSALYFCASSRRGQERENTGELFFGEGSRLTVL.

The chain employs TRBV5-1 and TRBJ2-3; 11 bases agree with TRBD2. The V segment lost 0 bases and the J segment 3 bases; nucleotides outside the gene matches: 3. The CDR3 length is 16 residues. Germline values: CDR1 SGHRS, CDR2 YFSETQ. The CDR3 sequence: CASSLALAGGTDTQYF. CDR3 coding DNA: TGCGCCAGCAGCTTGGCCCTAGCGGGGGGAACAGATACGCAGTATTTT.

This rearrangement joins TRBV29-1 to TRBJ1-2, with D possibly being TRBD1 (6 bases). The CDR3 spans 12 residues. The V and J ends lost 7 bases and 3 bases respectively, with 12 bases between them. From germline, CDR1 is SQVTM and CDR2 ANQGSEA. In DNA, the CDR3 is TGCAGCGGTCTCGGACAGTACTATGGCTACACCTTC. Its protein is CSGLGQYYGYTF.

Only one count was recorded for this clone. The rearrangement joins TRBV5-1 to TRBJ1-2; D perhaps matches TRBD1 (5 bases). CDR1 and CDR2 from the germline V gene are SGHRS and YFSETQ. The CDR3 has 14 residues. Trimming stripped 0 bases from V and 3 bases from J, with 9 bases between. DNA for the CDR3: TGCGCCAGCAGCTTGGTAGGGACTGACTATGGCTACACCTTC. Protein sequence: CASSLVGTDYGYTF.